This passage covers 19 T cell receptor beta chains from one sample sequenced in a study of shared clonotypes between healthy human individuals. Assay used: immunoSEQ multiplex PCR; TCRdb lists only in-frame clones, some missing. The table has about 1.1 million clones, 70% to 80% seen once. Input material: memory CD4+ T cells from PBMCs. Subset described: CD45RA-negative fraction. The receptors were sampled from a man younger than 35 in good health. Some clones in this sample may be carry-over from other donors' samples.

The rearrangement links TRBV11-2 to TRBJ2-5; tentative D call: TRBD1 (5 bases). Germline CDR1 is SGHAT and CDR2 is FQNNGV. The CDR3 consists of 13 residues. The V and J ends lost 6 bases and 5 bases respectively, with 13 bases between them. The CDR3 reads CASRRQGEETQYF. The DNA of the CDR3 is TGTGCCAGCAGGAGGCAGGGTGAGGAGACCCAGTACTTC.

V usage is TRBV6-1 and J usage is TRBJ2-3, with 12 bases lining up with TRBD2. This CDR3 contains 15 residues. Trimming at V came to 7 bases and at J to 4 bases, leaving 6 bases not matched to a gene. Germline V gene lookup returns CDR1 MNHNS and CDR2 SASEGT. The CDR3 sequence is CASTSLAGGADTQYF. CDR3 nucleotide sequence: TGTGCCAGCACCTCACTAGCGGGAGGAGCAGATACGCAGTATTTT.

Here the CDR3 reads CASSFGDRGSTEAFF. The CDR3 nucleotides are TGTGCCAGCAGCTTTGGGGACAGGGGTTCCACTGAAGCTTTCTTT. The chain has TRBV7-8 and TRBJ1-1; TRBD1 matches 10 bases. The CDR3 runs 15 residues. Germline CDR1 is SGHVS and CDR2 is FQNEAQ. J was trimmed by 4 bases and V by 3 bases; bases with no gene match: 5.

This chain links TRBV10-3 with TRBJ2-1, with D tentatively TRBD1 or TRBD2 (6 bases each). Trimming removed 10 bases at V and 5 bases at J, with 15 bases between. The CDR3 extends over 13 amino acids. The germline CDR1 and CDR2 sequences are ENHRY and SYGVKD. The CDR3, as DNA: TGTGCCAACCGGGGGCGCGCGGACAATGAGCAGTTCTTC. This gives the protein CANRGRADNEQFF.

The chain joins TRBV11-2 to TRBJ1-4; D gene ambiguous. The germline V gene encodes CDR1 SGHAT and CDR2 FQNNGV. The CDR3 covers 13 residues. Trimming shortened V by 5 bases and J by 8 bases, and 12 bases separated the two germline ends. The CDR3 nucleotides are TGTGCCAGCAGCCCCGGCAGACGCGAAAAACTGTTTTTT. Translated: CASSPGRREKLFF.

J is TRBJ1-5 and V is TRBV6-1; no definite D call. Germline V CDR1 and CDR2: MNHNS, SASEGT. V lost 2 bases and J 5 bases, leaving 10 bases between the germline ends. This CDR3 comprises 14 residues. The CDR3 nucleotides read TGTGCCAGCAGTGAACTTGGCAGTCATCAGCCCCAGCATTTT. It encodes CASSELGSHQPQHF.

This chain joins TRBV19 and TRBJ2-1, with 7 bases lining up with TRBD2. Germline trimming cut 6 bases from V and 8 bases from J; bases unmatched to any gene: 10. Per the germline V gene, CDR1 is LNHDA and CDR2 is SQIVND (reference sequence). CDR3 length: 14 amino acids. The CDR3, as DNA: TGTGCCAGTAGGCGGACTAGGGCCTTCGATGAGCAGTTCTTC. Translated, it gives CASRRTRAFDEQFF.

The rearrangement uses TRBV11-2 and TRBJ1-2; 8 bases map to TRBD1. Per the germline V gene, CDR1 is SGHAT and CDR2 is FQNNGV. The J segment lost 6 bases and the V segment lost 5 bases, leaving 8 bases of the junction unmatched. The CDR3 loop spans 14 amino acids. CDR3 residues: CASSQRQGMDGYTF. CDR3 coding DNA: TGTGCCAGCAGCCAACGACAGGGGATGGATGGCTACACCTTC. The whole variable domain, filled in from reference TRBV11-2 and TRBJ1-2, reads EAGVAQSPRYKIIEKRQSVAFWCNPISGHATLYWYQQILGQGPKLLIQFQNNGVVDDSQLPKDRFSAERLKGVDSTLKIQPAKLEDSAVYLCASSQRQGMDGYTFGSGTRLTVV.

The J gene is TRBJ1-1, the V gene TRBV7-3; 9 bases fit TRBD1. Germline V lookup: CDR1 SGHTA, CDR2 FQGTGA. V lost 1 base, J lost 8 bases, and 2 bases stayed unmatched. CDR3 length equals 13 residues. CDR3: CASSLNRGREAFF. The DNA for the CDR3 is TGTGCCAGCAGCTTAAACAGGGGGCGCGAAGCTTTCTTT.

The chain joins TRBV7-8 to TRBJ2-5; possibly TRBD1 or TRBD2 for D (5 bases each). The CDR3 totals 16 residues. V lost 4 bases, J lost 4 bases, and 19 bases lay in between. Germline V lookup: CDR1 SGHVS, CDR2 FQNEAQ. The CDR3 reads CASSSSGAPRAETQYF. The CDR3 DNA follows: TGTGCCAGCAGCTCATCCGGGGCCCCCCGAGCAGAGACCCAGTACTTC. The full variable domain, with the rest looked up from reference TRBV7-8 and TRBJ2-5, is GAGVSQSPRYKVAKRGQDVALRCDPISGHVSLFWYQQALGQGPEFLTYFQNEAQLDKSGLPSDRFFAERPEGSVSTLKIQRTQQEDSAVYLCASSSSGAPRAETQYFGPGTRLLVL.

J is TRBJ1-2 and V is TRBV5-1; possible D gene TRBD1, 5 bases. The V end was cut by 1 base, the J end by 7 bases, with 17 bases between. The CDR3 contains 15 residues. Looked up from germline, CDR1 is SGHRS and CDR2 is YFSETQ. The chain's CDR3 is CASSLFIGQDSGYTF. The CDR3 bases are TGCGCCAGCAGCTTGTTTATCGGACAAGATAGTGGCTACACCTTC. Full variable domain (remainder filled in from reference TRBV5-1 and TRBJ1-2): KAGVTQTPRYLIKTRGQQVTLSCSPISGHRSVSWYQQTPGQGLQFLFEYFSETQRNKGNFPGRFSGRQFSNSRSEMNVSTLELGDSALYLCASSLFIGQDSGYTFGSGTRLTVV.

V usage is TRBV2 and J usage is TRBJ2-5; the D gene is possibly TRBD1 (6 bases). The germline V and J ends were trimmed by 6 bases and 5 bases, with 19 bases remaining between them. The CDR3 length is 15 residues. In germline, CDR1 is SNHLY, CDR2 FYNNEI. CDR3 in amino acids: CASRRESGQLETQYF. In nucleotides, the CDR3 is TGTGCCAGCAGAAGAGAAAGTGGACAGTTGGAGACCCAGTACTTC. Full variable domain (rest looked up from reference TRBV2 and TRBJ2-5): EPEVTQTPSHQVTQMGQEVILRCVPISNHLYFYWYRQILGQKVEFLVSFYNNEISEKSEIFDDQFSVERPDGSNFTLKIRSTKLEDSAMYFCASRRESGQLETQYFGPGTRLLVL.

The table lists this clone with a few counts. The chain is built from TRBV6-5 and TRBJ2-7, with D unresolved. Trimming left V 11 bases short and J 0 bases short, with 20 bases between. Looked up from germline, CDR1 is MNHEY and CDR2 is SVGAGI. The CDR3 is 15 residues long. The DNA of the CDR3 is TGTGCCGGGCCGCCTGGCGCCACTCTCTCCTACGAGCAGTACTTC. Protein product: CAGPPGATLSYEQYF.

J is TRBJ1-2 and V is TRBV29-1; no firm D call. This CDR3 contains 14 residues. V lost 6 bases and J 5 bases, leaving 19 bases between the germline ends. From germline, CDR1 is SQVTM and CDR2 ANQGSEA. DNA for the CDR3: TGCAGCGTGTTACTGAACCTTTACCCATATGGCTACACCTTC. It yields the protein CSVLLNLYPYGYTF.

The chain employs TRBV4-3 and TRBJ2-5; D is possibly TRBD1 (6 bases). V was trimmed by 0 bases and J by 4 bases, leaving 18 bases between them. The length of the CDR3 is 17 residues. From germline, CDR1 is LGHNA and CDR2 YSLEER. Here the CDR3 reads CASSQERQGTFGETQYF. CDR3 coding DNA: TGCGCCAGCAGCCAAGAGAGGCAGGGGACCTTTGGAGAGACCCAGTACTTC.

The chain carries TRBV5-1 and TRBJ2-2, with 8 bases lining up with TRBD2. CDR3 size: 15 residues. Per germline, CDR1 SGHRS and CDR2 YFSETQ. The trim removed 0 bases at V and 4 bases at J, leaving 2 bases unmatched. CDR3 in DNA: TGCGCCAGCAGCTTGGGGACTAGCAGCACCGGGGAGCTGTTTTTT. Its translation: CASSLGTSSTGELFF.

The rearrangement links TRBV7-9 to TRBJ2-1, with a possible D match to TRBD1 (6 bases). The CDR3 consists of 16 residues. Germline-derived CDR1 and CDR2 are SEHNR and FQNEAQ (reference sequence). V was clipped by 2 bases and J by 5 bases, with 16 bases between them. CDR3 residues: CASSLNIRGSDNEQFF. In DNA, the CDR3 is TGTGCCAGCAGCTTAAATATAAGGGGGAGCGACAATGAGCAGTTCTTC. Full variable domain (remainder filled in from reference TRBV7-9 and TRBJ2-1): DTGVSQNPRHKITKRGQNVTFRCDPISEHNRLYWYRQTLGQGPEFLTYFQNEAQLEKSRLLSDRFSAERPKGSFSTLEIQRTEQGDSAMYLCASSLNIRGSDNEQFFGPGTRLTVL.

This chain uses TRBV5-8 with TRBJ1-5; D not certain. Trimming cost V 3 bases and J 9 bases, with 13 bases left between them. Germline loops: CDR1 SGHTS, CDR2 YDEGEE. There are 13 residues in the CDR3. Here the CDR3 DNA reads TGTGCCAGCAGCTATAAGCCCGGGCGGCCCCAGCATTTT. It specifies CASSYKPGRPQHF.

This clone came up a few times. The chain carries TRBV5-6 and TRBJ2-4; D might be TRBD1 or TRBD2, each matching 5 bases. The germline CDR1 and CDR2 sequences are SGHDT and YYEEEE. Trimming pared 4 bases from V and 0 bases from J, leaving 11 bases between. This CDR3 has 15 amino acids. The CDR3 loop reads CASSGFGTAKNIQYF. The DNA of the CDR3 is TGTGCCAGCAGCGGCTTCGGGACAGCCAAAAACATTCAGTACTTC.